This T cell receptor beta chain is from a study of long-term antiretroviral therapy in people with HIV (dated by TCRdb to between 2021 and 2024). Study-wide context: The earliest samples were collected roughly a decade before the 2015 WHO recommendation for immediate ART, at a time when ART was usually postponed until CD4 counts fell. A retrospective serial study tested whether ART initiation and durable HIV suppression were associated with changes in peripheral blood TRB repertoire composition and diversity. A total of 192 cryopreserved PBMC samples were contributed to the cohort by 30 adults with confirmed HIV infection, with samples collected serially over a mean of 6 years (range 1-12). Of the roughly 30 participants with HIV, about twelve were female. Test extractions of a monoclonal T-cell line alongside about 35 polyclonal samples showed no cross-contamination during QIAcube processing. The full study reports these points: Expanded TRB clones identified before ART initiation dominated the repertoire at all time points, although this dominance fluctuated and declined in many PLHIV after ART. Samples dated from 2004 to 2017, and the ART regimens used may be less effective than current ones. Inferences about post-ART repertoire changes were limited because no data were available on ART adherence, viral resistance or therapy changes. Owing to limited PBMC availability, only the TCR beta chain was sequenced, without alpha chain pairing. Compared with controls, HIV repertoires had narrower CDR3 length ranges, and the network structure pointed to an antigen-experienced repertoire that shifted only slightly toward naive after ART. Because cell numbers in pre-ART samples were limited, unsorted PBMC were profiled instead of sorted CD4+ and CD8+ T cells. Starting ART was linked to a significant rise in TRB diversity, yet even after long-term ART the diversity remained significantly lower than in transplant donor controls.

Participants were included only if at least one PBMC sample before ART initiation and at least two post-ART samples were available. Treatment was received in the United States of America by all participants with HIV. Before DNA extraction, cryopreserved samples containing about 1-10 million PBMC were thawed and washed. At the time of the earliest PBMC sample, participants with HIV were aged between about 23 and 54 years. PBMC samples from each participant spanned 1-4 timepoints before ART initiation and 2-8 timepoints after ART initiation, with a median of 7 samples. Serial HIV viral load, CD4+ T-cell count, ART history and demographic data were obtained for every participant. A Qiagen kit on a QIAcube was used to extract genomic DNA from unsorted PBMC, with samples processed in batches of 12. The immunoSEQ hsTCRB v3.0 assay was used at survey level resolution for TRB variable region sequencing. The target sequencing depth for TRB was roughly 40,000-55,000 T-cell genomes per sample. TRB libraries were pooled and sequenced on an Illumina MiSeq using a v3 150-cycle kit. The study's own analysis went as follows. Repertoire analysis was performed in R inside a reproducible Nextflow workflow that covered QC, data transformation and analysis. LymphoSeq2, an R package for AIRR-Seq data exploration, was used to implement custom analyses. A few samples that yielded fewer than 5000 total TRB sequences were excluded, so that 200 or so HIV repertoires were analyzed. Among the 188 retained HIV repertoires, 55 to 65 were collected before ART initiation and approximately 130 were collected after ART initiation. Repertoires were downsampled to 5000 TRB nucleotide sequences, and summary statistics were averaged over 100 downsampling iterations. Only TRB sequences with CDR3 regions of at least seven amino acids were retained for analysis. Diversity was measured with a Shannon entropy-derived clonality score and the Gini coefficient. In repertoire networks, the top 5000 CDR3 amino acid sequences were linked whenever an edit distance of one separated two sequences. GLIPH2 predicted antigen specificity groups and MHC restriction for TRB CDR3 amino acid sequences. To flag known associations with CMV, EBV, HIV or tissue antigens, CDR3 amino acid sequences were compared against VDJdb and McPAS-TCR. Pre-ART, post-ART and control groups were compared with Wilcoxon signed-rank tests and Holm-Bonferroni correction. Sourced from immuneACCESS, this table was stored by TCRdb with only in-frame sequences that have V and J called. A share of the clones is absent; for the studies checked, an unresolved V gene accounts for under half, and the remainder has no known explanation. V and J calls and clone size follow that table, whereas D and trimming were derived from the DNA. This sample is represented by more than 7,500 clones; around 77% of them were singletons. Around 14% of the sample rests with the top ten.

Concerning this clone itself: Its binding antigen is unknown. Per-base qualities were not stored, and no clone one base away is much larger.

The specimen comprised unsorted PBMCs, sampled 0.4 years before starting antiretroviral therapy. The TCR was taken from a man younger than 45 with HIV.

The CDR3 protein: CASSLAPTGDEYGYTF. The nucleotide sequence reads TGTGCCAGCAGCTTAGCGCCGACAGGGGACGAATATGGCTACACCTTC. The chain is assembled from TRBV7-9 and TRBJ1-2, with TRBD1 matching 8 junction bases. Including the terminal cysteine and phenylalanine, the CDR3 comprises 16 residues. Just CDR3 DNA is preserved here, 48 bases in frame from base 1. From the germline V gene (reference sequence), CDR1 is SEHNR and CDR2 is FQNEAQ. V trim: 0 bases; J trim: 5 bases; unmatched bases: 8.